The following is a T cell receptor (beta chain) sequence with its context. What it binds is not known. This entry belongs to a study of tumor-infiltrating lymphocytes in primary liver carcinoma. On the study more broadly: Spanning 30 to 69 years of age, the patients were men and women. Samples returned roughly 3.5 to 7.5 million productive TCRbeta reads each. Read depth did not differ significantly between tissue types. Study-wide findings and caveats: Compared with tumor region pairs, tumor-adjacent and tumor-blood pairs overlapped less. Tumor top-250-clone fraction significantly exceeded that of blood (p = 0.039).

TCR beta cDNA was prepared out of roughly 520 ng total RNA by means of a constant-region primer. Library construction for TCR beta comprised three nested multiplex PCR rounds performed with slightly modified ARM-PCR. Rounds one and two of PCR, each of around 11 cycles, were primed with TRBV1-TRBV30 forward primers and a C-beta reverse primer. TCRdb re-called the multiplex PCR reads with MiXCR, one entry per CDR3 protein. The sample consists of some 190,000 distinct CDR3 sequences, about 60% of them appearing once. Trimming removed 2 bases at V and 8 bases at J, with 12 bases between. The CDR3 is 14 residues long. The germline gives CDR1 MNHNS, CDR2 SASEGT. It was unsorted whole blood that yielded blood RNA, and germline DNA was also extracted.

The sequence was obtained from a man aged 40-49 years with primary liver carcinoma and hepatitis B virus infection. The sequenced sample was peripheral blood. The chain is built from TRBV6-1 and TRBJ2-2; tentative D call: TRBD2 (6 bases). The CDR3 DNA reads TGTGCCAGCAGTGAAATAGGAGGGGTGGGGGAGCTGTTTTTT. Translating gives CASSEIGGVGELFF.